This T cell receptor (beta chain) stems from a study of post-analysis software for immune sequencing data. About the study: The patients showed relapsing-remitting, secondary progressive and progressive-relapsing multiple sclerosis courses.

Presence of unique molecular identifiers characterized the TCR beta cDNA libraries. T cells numbering roughly 0.85 to 10 million gave rise to a few hundred thousand cDNA molecules. TCRdb re-called the PCR reads with MiXCR, one entry per CDR3 protein. This repertoire shows over 300,000 distinct CDR3 sequences, about a third found once; its top ten account for around 15%. The V end was cut by 2 bases, the J end by 2 bases, with 16 bases between. This CDR3 is 17 amino acids long. Germline V gives CDR1 MGHRA, CDR2 YSYEKL. This clonotype was seen a handful of times. As yet, its antigen is unknown. Study-wide results and limits: Patients showed TRBV5-6, TRBV5-1 and TRBV20-1 among five TRBV segments more frequent than in controls. Those samples that were prepared in the same batch co-clustered strongly by F measure. Normalized Chao1 diversity in multiple sclerosis patients fell significantly below that of controls.

Sample: blood. This chain joins TRBV4-1 and TRBJ2-1; D unresolved. This sequence was found in a girl aged 10 to 17 with multiple sclerosis. CDR3 sequence (DNA): TGCGCCAGCAGCCAACCCCTCGCCAAGAGAACCTACAATGAGCAGTTCTTC. This encodes CASSQPLAKRTYNEQFF.